This entry lists 24 T cell receptor beta chains sequenced from one sample in a study of blood T cells in healthy people across ages. Next came a second PCR, run for about 7 to 12 cycles, which used a sample-barcoded 5' primer along with a J-beta primer mix. MiXCR, run by TCRdb on the 5' RACE reads, gives a single entry per CDR3 protein. The table lists roughly 800,000 distinct CDR3 sequences, 58% of them singletons. Sequencing input: blood. The receptor source for this set is a man aged 30 to 45 in good health.

The chain couples TRBV27 to TRBJ2-7, with D tentatively TRBD1 or TRBD2 (5 bases each). The V gene lost 4 bases and the J gene lost 2 bases, with 12 bases spanning the gap. The CDR3 runs to 14 residues. Germline CDR1 MNHEY, CDR2 SMNVEV (reference sequence). CDR3 sequence: CASSSTMGAYEQYF. CDR3 DNA sequence: TGTGCCAGCAGTTCAACCATGGGGGCCTACGAGCAGTACTTC.

CDR3 nucleotides: TGTGCCACCAGCAGAGAATCCTATGCGACAGGGTCCTACGAGCAGTACTTC. Protein sequence: CATSRESYATGSYEQYF. The rearrangement links TRBV15 to TRBJ2-5, with 7 bases that match TRBD1. TRBJ2-7 matches the DNA end more closely, so the J call is doubtful. The CDR3 consists of 17 residues. The V gene's germline CDR1 is LNHNV and CDR2 YYDKDF (reference sequence).

The V call is TRBV7-9, the J call TRBJ1-1; 7 bases line up with TRBD1. Trimming at V came to 11 bases and at J to 5 bases, leaving 20 bases not matched to a gene. This CDR3 has 16 amino acids. The germline gives CDR1 SEHNR, CDR2 FQNEAQ (reference sequence). Here the CDR3 DNA reads TGTGCCTGCGGAGAGGGGACAGCACCCTTTGGGACTGAAGCTTTCTTT. Amino acids: CACGEGTAPFGTEAFF.

The rearrangement links TRBV7-9 to TRBJ2-3; 13 bases agree with TRBD2. From germline, CDR1 is SEHNR and CDR2 FQNEAQ (reference sequence). The length of the CDR3 is 17 residues. V lost 4 bases, J lost 14 bases, and 18 bases stayed unmatched. CDR3 residues: CASSSLGTGTSGTLGYF. In DNA, the CDR3 is TGTGCCAGCAGCTCCCTAGGGACCGGGACTAGCGGGACGCTCGGGTATTTT.

This chain joins TRBV20-1 and TRBJ1-1; tentatively, D is TRBD1 (6 bases). The germline V and J ends were trimmed by 2 bases and 5 bases, with 18 bases remaining between them. Germline CDR1 reads DFQATT; CDR2 reads SNEGSKA (reference sequence). This CDR3 is 15 amino acids long. The CDR3: CSARNPGQGETEAFF. The CDR3 DNA reads as TGCAGTGCTAGAAACCCGGGACAAGGTGAGACTGAAGCTTTCTTT.

This clonotype was observed a few times. This chain connects TRBV28 to TRBJ1-6, with 11 bases aligning to TRBD1. Germline V gene data show CDR1 as MDHEN and CDR2 as SYDVKM. This CDR3 is built from 15 residues. J was trimmed by 4 bases and V by 5 bases; bases with no gene match: 1. Written as DNA, the CDR3 is TGTGCCAGCAGTCGGGACAGGGGGTATAATTCACCCCTCCACTTT. This translates into CASSRDRGYNSPLHF.

The chain is built from TRBV30 and TRBJ2-7; D possibly matches TRBD1 or TRBD2 (5 bases each). Germline CDR1 is GTSNPN and CDR2 is SVGIG (reference sequence). The CDR3 is 13 amino acids. The V end lost 8 bases, the J end lost 2 bases, and 16 bases lay between the germline ends. CDR3 protein: CARYRDGPYEQYF. Here the CDR3 DNA reads TGTGCCCGGTACCGGGACGGCCCCTACGAGCAGTACTTC.

V and J are TRBV29-1 and TRBJ2-6; 11 bases fit TRBD2. V lost 5 bases to trimming and J lost 1 base; unmatched junction nucleotides: 1. The CDR3 extends over 15 amino acids. Per germline, CDR1 SQVTM and CDR2 ANQGSEA. CDR3 sequence: CSVTSGGSGANVLTF. In DNA, the CDR3 is TGCAGCGTTACTAGCGGGGGTTCTGGGGCCAACGTCCTGACTTTC.

V usage is TRBV7-2 and J usage is TRBJ2-3; D gene ambiguous. V was cut by 1 base and J by 0 bases, with 8 bases left in between. Germline V gene data show CDR1 as SGHTA and CDR2 as FQGNSA. The CDR3 is 15 amino acids. The CDR3 protein is CASSLGFSSTDTQYF. The CDR3 nucleotides read TGTGCCAGCAGCTTAGGTTTTTCTAGCACAGATACGCAGTATTTT.

The rearrangement uses TRBV20-1 and TRBJ2-5; 9 bases align to TRBD2. J was trimmed by 0 bases and V by 3 bases; bases with no gene match: 5. The CDR3 contains 15 residues. Looked up from germline, CDR1 is DFQATT and CDR2 is SNEGSKA (reference sequence). For the CDR3, the DNA is TGCAGTGCTAGTCCGGCTAGCGGGAACCAAGAGACCCAGTACTTC. Protein product: CSASPASGNQETQYF.

The chain joins TRBV29-1 to TRBJ2-7; possibly TRBD1 for D (5 bases). Germline V gives CDR1 SQVTM, CDR2 ANQGSEA. This CDR3 contains 12 residues. V dropped 7 bases and J dropped 3 bases, with 13 bases sitting between them. The CDR3 DNA sequence: TGCAGCGCCCGACAGACTGGCTACGAGCAGTACTTC. It specifies CSARQTGYEQYF.

The V and J genes are TRBV20-1 and TRBJ2-1; 12 nucleotides match TRBD2. After removal of 2 bases from V and 7 bases from J, the junction contained 6 bases not matched to a gene. The CDR3 extends over 15 amino acids. Germline CDR1 DFQATT, CDR2 SNEGSKA (reference sequence). CDR3 nucleotide sequence: TGCAGTGCTAGAAGACTAGCGGGAGTGGGTAATGAGCAGTTCTTC. Translating gives CSARRLAGVGNEQFF.

V is TRBV30 and J is TRBJ2-7, with 8 bases identical to TRBD1. Germline CDR1 is GTSNPN and CDR2 is SVGIG (reference sequence). J was trimmed by 6 bases and V by 3 bases; bases with no gene match: 10. The CDR3 has 14 amino acids. The CDR3 loop is CAWRRQGSPAEQYF. The CDR3 coding sequence is TGTGCCTGGAGGAGACAGGGGTCACCGGCCGAGCAGTACTTC.

This clonotype was seen a few times. The chain uses TRBV29-1 and TRBJ2-5; D perhaps matches TRBD2 (6 bases). The V gene's germline CDR1 is SQVTM and CDR2 ANQGSEA. V was cut by 5 bases and J by 1 base, with 17 bases left in between. The CDR3 extends over 15 amino acids. The CDR3 here is CSVTRGRRAQETQYF. DNA of the CDR3: TGCAGCGTTACCCGGGGCCGGAGGGCCCAAGAGACCCAGTACTTC.

This chain links TRBV18 with TRBJ2-3, with D unclear. Trimming cost V 4 bases and J 0 bases, with 17 bases left between them. The germline V gene has CDR1 KGHSH and CDR2 LQKENI. CDR3 length: 17 residues. CDR3 sequence: CASSQPTHRLSTDTQYF. The DNA of the CDR3 is TGTGCCAGCTCACAGCCCACACATCGACTCAGCACAGATACGCAGTATTTT.

The rearrangement links TRBV3-1 to TRBJ2-1; D is undetermined. Germline assignment: CDR1 LGHDT and CDR2 YNNKEL (reference sequence). V lost 0 bases and J lost 9, with 21 bases in between. This CDR3 has 17 residues. CDR3 in amino acids: CASSQEVHSVGQPEQFF. DNA of the CDR3: TGTGCCAGCAGCCAAGAAGTCCATAGTGTTGGGCAGCCTGAGCAGTTCTTC.

This clonotype was picked up many times. As DNA, the CDR3 is TGTGCCAGCAGCTTCCGGAACTTCTACGAGCAGTACTTC. As protein: CASSFRNFYEQYF. The V gene is TRBV7-2, the J gene TRBJ2-7; D not certain. The germline V gene has CDR1 SGHTA and CDR2 FQGNSA. The V gene lost 3 bases and the J gene lost 3 bases, with 9 bases spanning the gap. The CDR3 consists of 13 residues.

V usage is TRBV7-2 and J usage is TRBJ1-2; D gene ambiguous. CDR3 length: 17 amino acids. V lost 2 bases, J lost 0 bases, and 16 bases lay in between. The germline gives CDR1 SGHTA, CDR2 FQGNSA. CDR3 loop: CASSLFGQADSNYGYTF. In nucleotides, the CDR3 is TGTGCCAGCAGCTTATTCGGGCAGGCTGATTCTAACTATGGCTACACCTTC.

The gene calls are TRBV12-3 or TRBV12-4 and TRBJ2-1, with D hard to call. V was pared by 6 bases and J by 4 bases, with 25 bases between. The CDR3 length is 18 residues. CDR3 nucleotide sequence: TGTGCCAGCAGCCCTAACGAGAATGGTGTAGTGGGGTACAATGAGCAGTTCTTC. This gives the protein CASSPNENGVVGYNEQFF.

V gene TRBV6-4 combines with J gene TRBJ2-3; 7 bases agree with TRBD1. With 9 bases clipped from V and 2 bases from J, the junction kept 20 bases outside the gene matches. The germline V gene has CDR1 MRHNA and CDR2 SNTAGT. The CDR3 sequence is 18 residues long. The CDR3 sequence is CARKKDRSQRTDTDTQYF. CDR3 sequence (DNA): TGTGCCAGAAAGAAGGACAGGTCGCAAAGGACGGACACAGATACGCAGTATTTT.

This clonotype was found a few times. The CDR3 DNA reads as TGTGCCAGCAGTGTAAGGGGGGGAGCTTTCTTT. Translating gives CASSVRGGAFF. The rearrangement joins TRBV6-2 or TRBV6-3 to TRBJ1-1, with D possibly being TRBD1 (6 bases). V was cut by 5 bases and J by 10 bases, with 11 bases left in between. The CDR3 is made up of 11 amino acids. CDR1 and CDR2 (germline): MNHEY, SVGEGT.

This chain's CDR3 is CASSPSSDSPLHF. The CDR3 DNA is TGCGCCAGCAGCCCTTCGTCCGACTCACCCCTCCACTTT. This chain connects TRBV5-1 to TRBJ1-6; D gene ambiguous. The germline CDR1 and CDR2 sequences are SGHRS and YFSETQ. Trimming shortened V by 4 bases and J by 10 bases, and 12 bases separated the two germline ends. The CDR3 length is 13 residues.

This clonotype occurred a few times. The chain combines TRBV7-2 with TRBJ2-1; D possibly matches TRBD1 or TRBD2 (5 bases each). The V and J ends lost 6 bases and 5 bases respectively, with 17 bases between them. Germline lookup yields CDR1 SGHTA and CDR2 FQGNSA. The CDR3 has 15 residues. The CDR3 protein is CASRSYALGDNEQFF. CDR3 nucleotides: TGTGCCAGCAGATCGTACGCATTGGGGGACAATGAGCAGTTCTTC.

The chain recombines TRBV7-9 with TRBJ2-1, with unresolved D. CDR1 SEHNR and CDR2 FQNEAQ come from the germline V gene (reference sequence). This CDR3 contains 12 residues. The germline V and J ends were trimmed by 4 bases and 8 bases, with 9 bases remaining between them. The CDR3 region has the DNA TGTGCCAGCAGCTCCTTTCCCTATGAGCAGTTCTTC. Its translation: CASSSFPYEQFF.